This T cell receptor (beta chain) stems from a study of CDR3 diversity in severe acne. CDR1 is SGHVS and CDR2 is FQNEAQ in the germline V gene. The CDR3 is 13 residues long. The V end was cut by 5 bases, the J end by 3 bases, with 7 bases between. TCRdb re-called the PCR reads with MiXCR, one entry per CDR3 protein. The table shows under 100,000 distinct CDR3 sequences, with about 52% occurring only once. Concerning this clonotype itself: The CDR3 does not close with the conserved phenylalanine or tryptophan, likely indicating a read error.

The V gene is TRBV7-8, the J gene TRBJ2-2, with D hard to call. The sequence was collected from a male donor in good health, serving as a control. The source material was blood. The CDR3 here is CASSPHYTGELFS. CDR3 DNA sequence: TGTGCCAGCAGCCCTCATTACACCGGGGAGCTGTTTTCT.